The rows below give T cell receptor beta chains drawn from one sample of a study of PD-L1 blockade in urothelial cancer. Produced via immunoSEQ multiplex PCR; TCRdb's table is partial and in-frame only. In the table there are roughly 110,000 clones, 80% to 95% of which are singletons. This specimen consisted of PBMCs, obtained around atezolizumab (anti-PD-L1) treatment. These receptors were obtained from a man in his 60s with urothelial cancer. The CDR3 runs from the conserved cysteine through the conserved F or W. Each record gives: J gene, V gene, clone size, D gene, CDR3 protein, CDR3 DNA. D genes are given only for firm matches. Size is omitted from some rows. Given values are once, few, many or a class for expanded clones.

J: TRBJ1-2
V: TRBV29-1
size: once
D: .
CDR3: CSVETGGENYGYTF
DNA: TGCAGCGTTGAAACCGGAGGGGAGAACTATGGCTACACCTTC

J: TRBJ1-5
V: TRBV29-1
size: .
D: .
CDR3: CSVAEGGNQPQHF
DNA: TGCAGCGTTGCGGAGGGAGGCAATCAGCCCCAGCATTTT

J: TRBJ1-5
V: TRBV19
size: .
D: .
CDR3: CASSIQINQPQHF
DNA: TGTGCCAGTAGTATCCAGATCAATCAGCCCCAGCATTTT

J: TRBJ1-1
V: TRBV23-1
size: .
D: .
CDR3: CASSHRGGTSYTEAFF
DNA: TGCGCCAGCAGTCATCGGGGGGGGACCTCTTACACTGAAGCTTTCTTT

J: TRBJ2-1
V: TRBV6-4
size: few
D: .
CDR3: CASSVGASASSEQFF
DNA: TGTGCCAGCAGTGTCGGCGCTAGTGCCTCGAGTGAGCAGTTCTTC

J: TRBJ2-3
V: TRBV6-5
size: .
D: .
CDR3: CASRHGADTQYF
DNA: TGTGCCAGCAGACACGGGGCAGATACGCAGTATTTT

J: TRBJ2-7
V: TRBV28
size: .
D: .
CDR3: CASSSIFYEQYF
DNA: TGTGCCAGCAGTTCTATCTTCTACGAGCAGTACTTC

J: TRBJ2-5
V: TRBV11-2
size: few
D: .
CDR3: CASSRDNQETQYF
DNA: TGTGCCAGTTCCCGGGACAACCAAGAGACCCAGTACTTC

J: TRBJ2-3
V: TRBV2
size: .
D: TRBD2
CDR3: CASSEHLAGGTDTQYF
DNA: TGTGCCAGCAGTGAACACTTAGCGGGGGGCACAGATACGCAGTATTTT

J: TRBJ1-2
V: TRBV7-2
size: .
D: .
CDR3: CASSLSQGSDGYTF
DNA: TGTGCCAGCAGCCTAAGCCAGGGATCGGATGGCTACACCTTC

J: TRBJ2-3
V: TRBV5-4
size: .
D: .
CDR3: CASSLRGGADTQYF
DNA: TGTGCCAGCAGCTTGAGGGGCGGTGCAGATACGCAGTATTTT

J: TRBJ1-2
V: TRBV19
size: .
D: TRBD1
CDR3: CASSMWTGADYGYTF
DNA: TGTGCCAGTAGTATGTGGACAGGGGCCGACTATGGCTACACCTTC

J: TRBJ2-2
V: TRBV5-6
size: .
D: TRBD2
CDR3: CASLGQTGGTGELFF
DNA: TGTGCCAGCCTTGGACAAACGGGAGGCACCGGGGAGCTGTTTTTT

J: TRBJ2-7
V: TRBV11-2
size: .
D: .
CDR3: CASSSLSAAVEYF
DNA: TGTGCCAGCAGCTCCCTTTCGGCGGCTGTGGAGTACTTC

J: TRBJ2-1
V: TRBV6-5
size: .
D: .
CDR3: CASSFADNAYNEQFF
DNA: TGTGCCAGCAGTTTTGCAGATAACGCCTACAATGAGCAGTTCTTC

J: TRBJ2-1
V: TRBV4-3
size: .
D: TRBD2
CDR3: CASSQEDRAGGPHNEQFF
DNA: TGCGCCAGCAGCCAAGAGGATAGGGCGGGAGGGCCTCACAATGAGCAGTTCTTC

J: TRBJ2-3
V: TRBV9
size: .
D: .
CDR3: CASSAGASATDTQYF
DNA: TGTGCCAGCAGCGCGGGAGCATCGGCCACAGATACGCAGTATTTT

J: TRBJ2-7
V: TRBV15
size: .
D: .
CDR3: CATSTGLDEQYF
DNA: TGTGCCACCAGCACCGGACTCGACGAGCAGTACTTC

J: TRBJ2-3
V: TRBV7-2
size: .
D: TRBD2
CDR3: CASRRAGAYTDTQYF
DNA: TGTGCCAGCAGAAGAGCGGGGGCCTACACAGATACGCAGTATTTT

J: TRBJ2-3
V: TRBV30
size: .
D: .
CDR3: CAWSRSGTSTDTQYF
DNA: TGTGCCTGGAGTCGTAGCGGAACTAGCACAGATACGCAGTATTTT